What follows are 30 T cell receptor beta chains derived from one specimen sequenced in a study of monozygotic twins with cystic fibrosis. The repertoire was sequenced with immunoSEQ multiplex PCR; TCRdb's copy has only in-frame clones and lacks some. The sample yields about 14,000 clones, approximately 95% seen once. Sequencing input: blood. All receptors derive from a girl between 2 and 10 years old with cystic fibrosis.

This chain joins TRBV4-1 and TRBJ1-1, with unresolved D. In germline, CDR1 is MGHRA, CDR2 YSYEKL. This CDR3 has 17 residues. Trimming stripped 1 base from V and 1 base from J, with 16 bases between. In DNA, the CDR3 is TGCGCCAGCAGCCAAGGGAGCCGTTCCCCTAAGAACACTGAAGCTTTCTTT. Translation gives CASSQGSRSPKNTEAFF.

CDR3 region: CASSQGLATGTQYF. For the CDR3, the DNA is TGTGCCAGCAGTCAGGGACTCGCGACTGGGACCCAGTACTTC. The chain uses TRBV2 and TRBJ2-5; D is possibly TRBD2 (6 bases). V lost 5 bases and J lost 7, with 17 bases in between. The CDR3 runs 14 residues. CDR1 SNHLY and CDR2 FYNNEI come from the germline V gene.

The chain uses TRBV27 and TRBJ2-7; the match to TRBD1 covers 8 bases. The CDR3 runs 16 residues. Trimming cost V 5 bases and J 7 bases; bases outside gene matches: 16. Germline CDR1 MNHEY, CDR2 SMNVEV (reference sequence). This CDR3 is CASSPPGQELAGEQYF. CDR3 bases: TGTGCCAGCAGTCCACCGGGACAGGAGCTGGCGGGTGAGCAGTACTTC.

This clone was picked up one time. The chain couples TRBV25-1 to TRBJ2-7, with no clear D. V lost 2 bases, J lost 6 bases, and 11 bases lay in between. Per the germline V gene, CDR1 is MGHDK and CDR2 is SYGVNS. There are 13 residues in the CDR3. The CDR3 DNA reads TGTGCCAGCAGTGAAATAGGGTCTGTCGAGCAGTACTTC. Amino acids: CASSEIGSVEQYF.

In this sample, this clone turned up once. This chain joins TRBV6-5 and TRBJ1-5, with a weak D call TRBD1 (5 bases). The CDR3 totals 12 residues. Trimming left V 5 bases short and J 5 bases short, with 7 bases between. CDR1 is MNHEY, CDR2 SVGAGI, per germline. CDR3 sequence: CASSPRDQPQHF. In nucleotides, the CDR3 is TGTGCCAGCAGTCCCAGGGATCAGCCCCAGCATTTT.

This sequence joins TRBV2 and TRBJ2-2, with a weak D call TRBD2 (5 bases). The CDR3 has 15 amino acids. V gave up 5 bases and J gave up 0 bases, with 10 bases separating them. CDR1 and CDR2 from the germline V gene are SNHLY and FYNNEI. CDR3: CASSLRRPNTGELFF. Here the CDR3 DNA reads TGTGCCAGCAGTCTTAGGAGGCCGAACACCGGGGAGCTGTTTTTT. Together with reference TRBV2 and TRBJ2-2, the CDR3 gives the full variable domain: EPEVTQTPSHQVTQMGQEVILRCVPISNHLYFYWYRQILGQKVEFLVSFYNNEISEKSEIFDDQFSVERPDGSNFTLKIRSTKLEDSAMYFCASSLRRPNTGELFFGEGSRLTVL.

V gene TRBV6-5 combines with J gene TRBJ2-5; D is possibly TRBD2 (6 bases). This CDR3 has 14 residues. CDR1 is MNHEY, CDR2 SVGAGI, per germline. Trimming pared 6 bases from V and 1 base from J, leaving 12 bases between. The DNA for the CDR3 is TGTGCCAGCAGACCGGGAGCCCCCCAAGAGACCCAGTACTTC. It yields the protein CASRPGAPQETQYF.

This clone was seen a single time. CDR3 in amino acids: CASTTDRRFSGNTIYF. The DNA for the CDR3 is TGTGCCAGTACTACGGACAGACGGTTCTCTGGAAACACCATATATTTT. The J gene is TRBJ1-3, the V gene TRBV19, with D possibly being TRBD1 (6 bases). Trimming shortened V by 7 bases and J by 0 bases, and 16 bases separated the two germline ends. CDR3 size: 16 residues. The germline CDR1 and CDR2 sequences are LNHDA and SQIVND (reference sequence). Full variable domain (remainder filled in from reference TRBV19 and TRBJ1-3): DGGITQSPKYLFRKEGQNVTLSCEQNLNHDAMYWYRQDPGQGLRLIYYSQIVNDFQKGDIAEGYSVSREKKESFPLTVTSAQKNPTAFYLCASTTDRRFSGNTIYFGEGSWLTVV.

The chain uses TRBV6-5 and TRBJ1-5; D perhaps matches TRBD1 (6 bases). The V gene's germline CDR1 is MNHEY and CDR2 SVGAGI. The V end lost 6 bases, the J end lost 3 bases, and 12 bases lay between the germline ends. This CDR3 is built from 14 residues. CDR3 loop: CASRPTGFNQPQHF. The CDR3, as DNA: TGTGCCAGCAGACCTACAGGGTTCAATCAGCCCCAGCATTTT.

The rearrangement links TRBV30 to TRBJ2-7; 10 nucleotides align to TRBD1. Germline V gene data show CDR1 as GTSNPN and CDR2 as SVGIG (reference sequence). The CDR3 length is 14 residues. V was clipped by 5 bases and J by 2 bases; unmatched bases: 6. The CDR3 DNA follows: TGTGCCTGGGGGAGACAGGGGGCACCCTACGAGCAGTACTTC. Translation: CAWGRQGAPYEQYF.

The chain carries TRBV5-1 and TRBJ1-1; 7 positions agree with TRBD1. V gave up 5 bases and J gave up 7 bases; unmatched junction bases: 11. CDR1 and CDR2 (germline): SGHRS, YFSETQ. This CDR3 has 14 amino acids. CDR3 bases: TGCGCCAGCAGAAAAACTGGGACAGTGCATGAAGCTTTCTTT. Residues: CASRKTGTVHEAFF. The full variable domain, with the rest looked up from reference TRBV5-1 and TRBJ1-1, is KAGVTQTPRYLIKTRGQQVTLSCSPISGHRSVSWYQQTPGQGLQFLFEYFSETQRNKGNFPGRFSGRQFSNSRSEMNVSTLELGDSALYLCASRKTGTVHEAFFGQGTRLTVV.

The chain couples TRBV19 to TRBJ2-2; D possibly matches TRBD1 or TRBD2 (7 bases each). V was pared by 3 bases and J by 8 bases, with 25 bases between. The germline V gene has CDR1 LNHDA and CDR2 SQIVND (reference sequence). The CDR3 loop spans 18 amino acids. The CDR3 region has the DNA TGTGCCAGTAGTATTCGTCAGGGGGGGCGCCTCTTTATTGGGGAGCTGTTTTTT. Translated: CASSIRQGGRLFIGELFF.

This clone was detected only once. The V and J genes are TRBV15 and TRBJ2-5; D not certain. The germline V gene has CDR1 LNHNV and CDR2 YYDKDF (reference sequence). With 1 base removed from V and 5 bases from J, the gap between germline ends came to 17 bases. The CDR3 is 16 residues long. CDR3 sequence (DNA): TGTGCCACCAGCAGAGTGGGATTGGCGGACGGGGAGACCCAGTACTTC. This encodes CATSRVGLADGETQYF.

The chain links TRBV7-2 to TRBJ2-5; TRBD2 aligns across 8 bases. The CDR3 is 14 residues long. The ends lost 1 base at V and 4 bases at J; junction bases unmatched: 2. The germline V gene has CDR1 SGHTA and CDR2 FQGNSA. DNA for the CDR3: TGTGCCAGCAGCTTAGTGAGCGGGAGAGAGACCCAGTACTTC. This sequence encodes CASSLVSGRETQYF.

This chain links TRBV5-1 with TRBJ2-4, with D perhaps TRBD2 (6 bases). The CDR3 consists of 16 residues. The germline V gene has CDR1 SGHRS and CDR2 YFSETQ. Deletions cut 5 bases from V and 5 bases from J, with 20 bases between. CDR3 residues: CASSFSNGGGENIQYF. The DNA of the CDR3 is TGCGCCAGCAGTTTTTCGAACGGGGGTGGAGAAAACATTCAGTACTTC. The variable domain in full, with the rest retrieved from reference TRBV5-1 and TRBJ2-4, is KAGVTQTPRYLIKTRGQQVTLSCSPISGHRSVSWYQQTPGQGLQFLFEYFSETQRNKGNFPGRFSGRQFSNSRSEMNVSTLELGDSALYLCASSFSNGGGENIQYFGAGTRLSVL.

This clone has only one observation. The chain employs TRBV19 and TRBJ1-2, with D possibly matching TRBD1 (6 bases). Trimming took off 8 bases at V and 0 bases at J, with 13 bases between the two ends. The CDR3 is made up of 14 amino acids. CDR1 is LNHDA, CDR2 SQIVND, per germline (reference sequence). The CDR3 region is CASVRGGPNYGYTF. CDR3 sequence (DNA): TGTGCCAGTGTGAGGGGGGGACCTAACTATGGCTACACCTTC.

V and J are TRBV4-2 and TRBJ2-7; 7 bases fit TRBD2. The V segment lost 0 bases and the J segment 0 bases; nucleotides outside the gene matches: 5. Germline assignment: CDR1 LGHNA and CDR2 YNFKEQ. The CDR3 sequence is 16 residues long. CDR3: CASSQDWREPSYEQYF. Written as DNA, the CDR3 is TGTGCCAGCAGCCAAGATTGGCGGGAGCCCTCCTACGAGCAGTACTTC.

V gene TRBV11-2 combines with J gene TRBJ2-5, with TRBD2 identical over 7 bases. J lost 6 bases, V lost 7 bases, and 11 bases had no gene match. CDR1 is SGHAT and CDR2 is FQNNGV in the germline V gene. The CDR3 sequence is 14 residues long. DNA of the CDR3: TGTGCCAGCACCAAGGGAGGGACCCCCCAGACCCAGTACTTC. This gives the protein CASTKGGTPQTQYF.

This rearrangement joins TRBV7-9 to TRBJ2-1, with D tentatively TRBD1 (6 bases). The CDR3 totals 14 residues. V was pared by 2 bases and J by 10 bases, with 15 bases between. From germline, CDR1 is SEHNR and CDR2 FQNEAQ (reference sequence). This CDR3 reads CASSLLLSGTEQFF. DNA for the CDR3: TGTGCCAGCAGCTTATTACTCAGTGGGACAGAGCAGTTCTTC.

This CDR3 is CASSDDRDTGELFF. The CDR3, as DNA: TGTGCCAGCAGTGACGACAGGGACACCGGGGAGCTGTTTTTT. The chain has TRBV6-4 and TRBJ2-2, with 7 bases matching TRBD1. The CDR3 spans 14 residues. Per germline, CDR1 MRHNA and CDR2 SNTAGT. Losses at the gene ends were 2 bases for V and 3 bases for J; bases not matched to a gene: 0.

This chain connects TRBV19 to TRBJ2-7; tentative D call: TRBD2 (5 bases). The CDR3 totals 15 residues. Germline values: CDR1 LNHDA, CDR2 SQIVND (reference sequence). Between the trimmed V and J ends, which lost 1 base and 2 bases, there was a span of 12 bases. CDR3 sequence: CASSIGASKAYEQYF. Written as DNA, the CDR3 is TGTGCCAGTAGTATAGGGGCTAGCAAGGCCTACGAGCAGTACTTC. Full variable domain (remainder filled in from reference TRBV19 and TRBJ2-7): DGGITQSPKYLFRKEGQNVTLSCEQNLNHDAMYWYRQDPGQGLRLIYYSQIVNDFQKGDIAEGYSVSREKKESFPLTVTSAQKNPTAFYLCASSIGASKAYEQYFGPGTRLTVT.

The chain employs TRBV9 and TRBJ1-1, with 7 positions matching TRBD1. Germline CDR1 SGDLS, CDR2 YYNGEE. The CDR3 is 14 amino acids. V shed 4 bases and J 1 base; nucleotides not matched to a gene: 4. The CDR3 DNA reads as TGTGCCAGCAGCCCACAGGGGAAGAACACTGAAGCTTTCTTT. It codes for CASSPQGKNTEAFF.

This clone was recorded once. The chain is built from TRBV11-2 and TRBJ2-2, with TRBD2 matching 7 bases. The CDR3 covers 15 residues. Germline-derived CDR1 and CDR2 are SGHAT and FQNNGV. V lost 5 bases to trimming and J lost 4 bases; unmatched junction nucleotides: 7. CDR3 amino acids: CASSPAGVFTGELFF. The CDR3 DNA is TGTGCCAGCAGCCCCGCGGGAGTATTCACCGGGGAGCTGTTTTTT.

The CDR3 here is CASSQPVLAVPLEQYF. The CDR3 region has the DNA TGCGCCAGCAGCCAACCCGTTCTAGCGGTGCCTTTGGAGCAGTACTTC. The chain is built from TRBV4-1 and TRBJ2-7; TRBD2 matches 7 bases. This CDR3 contains 16 residues. With V trimmed by 2 bases and J by 7 bases, 14 bases remained unmatched. Germline V gene data show CDR1 as MGHRA and CDR2 as YSYEKL.

This chain joins TRBV19 and TRBJ2-6, with D hard to call. CDR1 and CDR2 from the germline V gene are LNHDA and SQIVND (reference sequence). Trimming stripped 6 bases from V and 7 bases from J, with 10 bases between. The CDR3 sequence is 13 residues long. The CDR3 bases are TGTGCCAGTAGAACCATAGGAGCCAACGTCCTGACTTTC. It encodes CASRTIGANVLTF.

The V call is TRBV11-3, the J call TRBJ1-1; D is perhaps TRBD1 (5 bases). Germline V gives CDR1 SGHNT, CDR2 YENEEA. Trimming left V 2 bases short and J 1 base short, with 8 bases between. The CDR3 loop spans 14 amino acids. The CDR3 DNA is TGTGCCAGCAGCTTAATAGGACAGAACACTGAAGCTTTCTTT. Amino acids: CASSLIGQNTEAFF.

V is TRBV5-1 and J is TRBJ2-1; D is possibly TRBD2 (6 bases). Germline CDR1 and CDR2: SGHRS and YFSETQ. Trimming stripped 4 bases from V and 7 bases from J, with 15 bases between. The CDR3 totals 14 residues. In DNA, the CDR3 is TGCGCCAGCAGCCACCCTGGGGGAGGAAATGAGCAGTTCTTC. Its translation is CASSHPGGGNEQFF.

J is TRBJ1-2 and V is TRBV29-1, with D maybe TRBD1 (5 bases). Between the trimmed V and J ends, which lost 4 bases and 8 bases, there was a span of 14 bases. CDR1 is SQVTM and CDR2 is ANQGSEA in the germline V gene. There are 12 residues in the CDR3. CDR3: CSVGGGGVGYTF. Here the CDR3 DNA reads TGCAGCGTTGGGGGTGGAGGGGTCGGCTACACCTTC.

The chain carries TRBV2 and TRBJ2-1; TRBD2 agrees at 9 bases. The CDR3 sequence is 15 residues long. The germline CDR1 and CDR2 sequences are SNHLY and FYNNEI. After removal of 8 bases from V and 2 bases from J, the junction contained 7 bases not matched to a gene. The CDR3 spells CASVRLAATYNEQFF. The CDR3 DNA sequence: TGTGCCAGCGTACGACTAGCGGCTACCTACAATGAGCAGTTCTTC.

Here the CDR3 reads CSVGSVSEQYF. The CDR3 bases are TGCAGCGTTGGTTCTGTATCCGAGCAGTACTTC. The J gene is TRBJ2-7, the V gene TRBV29-1, with D hard to call. The CDR3 is 11 residues long. CDR1 and CDR2 from the germline V gene are SQVTM and ANQGSEA. Trimming removed 4 bases from V and 6 bases from J, with 10 bases in between.